The present T cell receptor (beta chain) was sequenced within a study of neurological immune-mediated disorders. This clonotype has ten or more counts. Each TCR transcript was tagged with a 10-nucleotide random UMI during 5'RACE. TCRdb fed the 5' RACE reads into MiXCR, producing one record per CDR3 protein. The sample lists about 44,000 distinct CDR3 sequences, roughly 21% seen once, with more than 4% in the top ten. Germline-derived CDR1 and CDR2 are SGHRS and YFSETQ. V was clipped by 3 bases and J by 8 bases, with 17 bases between them. CDR3 length: 14 amino acids. Time point here: technical triplicate 3.

This chain connects TRBV5-1 to TRBJ1-1; D is perhaps TRBD1 (5 bases). The receptor was isolated from a man in his 60s with HTLV-1-associated myelopathy (HAM/TSP). The source material was PBMCs. As DNA, the CDR3 is TGCGCCAGCAGCTGGGGGGGGGAGGGCACCGAAGCTTTCTTT. Translating it yields CASSWGGEGTEAFF.